One and the same sample provided the 21 T cell receptor beta chains below, sequenced in a study of monozygotic twins with inflammatory bowel disease. Using the 5' RACE reads, TCRdb records one entry per CDR3 protein without DNA. This sample contains nearly 450,000 distinct CDR3 sequences. The specimen sequenced was blood. These receptors came from a human donor with ulcerative colitis or Crohn's disease, or a healthy co-twin of an affected twin (not recorded which).

This chain joins TRBV2 and TRBJ1-2; TCRdb returns TRBD1, unconfirmable since there is no DNA. Per the germline V gene, CDR1 is SNHLY and CDR2 is FYNNEI. This CDR3 has 15 residues. CDR3 amino acids: CASSPTGTDPDGYTF.

The chain links TRBV7-2 to TRBJ1-1; no DNA is available, so the TRBD1 call from TCRdb remains unchecked. The CDR3 length is 15 residues. Germline assignment: CDR1 SGHTA and CDR2 FQGNSA. The CDR3 reads CASSLDDGPGTEAFF.

The genes are TRBV12-3 or TRBV12-4 and TRBJ1-3; the TCRdb D gene call, TRBD1, has no DNA to confirm it. The CDR3 extends over 16 amino acids. CDR3 protein: CASSRDTALSGNTIYF.

This chain links TRBV18 with TRBJ2-4; absent DNA, TCRdb's TRBD1 call cannot be checked. Germline-derived CDR1 and CDR2 are KGHSH and LQKENI. The CDR3 runs 14 residues. The CDR3 reads CASSRREAKNIQYF.

The chain employs TRBV2 and TRBJ1-3; TCRdb lists TRBD1, though no DNA is available to test this call. This CDR3 comprises 17 residues. Per the germline V gene, CDR1 is SNHLY and CDR2 is FYNNEI. The CDR3 is CASSRLGDGTFGNTIYF.

The J gene is TRBJ1-2, the V gene TRBV4-2. CDR3 length: 16 amino acids. Germline assignment: CDR1 LGHNA and CDR2 YNFKEQ. The CDR3 loop is CASSQDLQRPAYPYTF.

The rearrangement links TRBV29-1 to TRBJ1-6; the D gene TCRdb calls, TRBD1, cannot be checked with no DNA. The CDR3 loop spans 13 amino acids. Germline V gene sequence: CDR1 SQVTM, CDR2 ANQGSEA. Here the CDR3 reads CSVGDTVNSPLHF. Full variable domain (rest looked up from reference TRBV29-1 and TRBJ1-6): SAVISQKPSRDICQRGTSLTIQCQVDSQVTMMFWYRQQPGQSLTLIATANQGSEATYESGFVIDKFPISRPNLTFSTLTVSNMSPEDSSIYLCSVGDTVNSPLHFGNGTRLTVT.

This chain uses TRBV6-1 with TRBJ1-2; TCRdb outputs TRBD1, but without DNA this stays unchecked. The CDR3 is 16 residues long. The germline gives CDR1 MNHNS, CDR2 SASEGT. CDR3 sequence: CASRPLGGQGPGGYTF.

The V call is TRBV9, the J call TRBJ2-5; TCRdb's D gene call, TRBD1, goes unchecked for lack of DNA. The germline CDR1 and CDR2 sequences are SGDLS and YYNGEE. This CDR3 region has 15 residues. This chain's CDR3 is CASSVRGVIQETQYF.

The chain recombines TRBV29-1 with TRBJ2-1; TCRdb proposes TRBD2, but this gene call is untestable without DNA. This CDR3 is 15 amino acids long. Germline-derived CDR1 and CDR2 are SQVTM and ANQGSEA. The CDR3 loop is CSGEGTSGGANEQFF.

The chain employs TRBV24-1 and TRBJ2-2; the TCRdb D gene call, TRBD1, has no DNA to confirm it. This CDR3 is built from 18 residues. Germline V gives CDR1 KGHDR, CDR2 SFDVKD. The CDR3 sequence: CATSGSTGTGGTAGELFF.

The CDR3 here is CASSLAGDRGRKETQYF. The chain recombines TRBV7-9 with TRBJ2-5; as DNA is missing, the TRBD1 call by TCRdb cannot be tested. Per the germline V gene, CDR1 is SEHNR and CDR2 is FQNEAQ (reference sequence). The CDR3 runs 17 residues.

The chain is built from TRBV7-8 and TRBJ2-3. There are 14 residues in the CDR3. Germline V gene lookup returns CDR1 SGHVS and CDR2 FQNEAQ. The CDR3 loop is CASSVASVTDTQYF.

This chain uses TRBV9 with TRBJ2-5; TCRdb returns TRBD2, unconfirmable since there is no DNA. This CDR3 is 16 amino acids long. Germline V gene data show CDR1 as SGDLS and CDR2 as YYNGEE. CDR3 sequence: CASSWTSGTSWETQYF.

This sequence joins TRBV28 and TRBJ2-1. Per germline, CDR1 MDHEN and CDR2 SYDVKM. The CDR3 length is 14 residues. CDR3 residues: CASRVEKNYNEQFF.

V and J are TRBV9 and TRBJ2-1; TCRdb designates TRBD2, a call that cannot be tested without DNA. Germline CDR1 reads SGDLS; CDR2 reads YYNGEE. The CDR3 loop spans 17 amino acids. The CDR3 loop is CASSSMSGRAVPNEQFF.

The rearrangement joins TRBV4-3 to TRBJ2-6. This CDR3 has 17 amino acids. Germline V CDR1 and CDR2: LGHNA, YSLEER. CDR3 protein: CASSQVVTRSGANVLTF.

The chain carries TRBV4-2 and TRBJ2-1. The germline gives CDR1 LGHNA, CDR2 YNFKEQ. The CDR3 contains 15 residues. CDR3 protein: CASSQAWGGYNEQFF.

V and J are TRBV6-2 or TRBV6-3 and TRBJ2-1; TCRdb reports TRBD1, a call that lacks DNA to check it against. Germline assignment: CDR1 MNHEY and CDR2 SVGEGT. The CDR3 length is 14 residues. The CDR3 sequence is CASSYGTGINEQFF.

The V call is TRBV7-2, the J call TRBJ2-3; TCRdb reports TRBD2, a call that lacks DNA to check it against. Germline V gene lookup returns CDR1 SGHTA and CDR2 FQGNSA. The CDR3 covers 12 residues. This chain's CDR3 is CASSPTRDTQYF.

This chain links TRBV11-3 with TRBJ2-1. CDR1 and CDR2 from the germline V gene are SGHNT and YENEEA. The length of the CDR3 is 15 residues. CDR3 region: CASSQLGTYYNEQFF.